These 26 T cell receptor beta chains were all obtained from the same sample, sequenced in a study of tissue T cells after allogeneic stem cell transplantation. Clones were sequenced by immunoSEQ multiplex PCR, and TCRdb holds only the in-frame ones, with some missing. Among 3,000 to 4,000 clones listed, around 75% were seen once. Adult allogeneic hematopoietic cell transplant recipients with steroid-refractory graft-versus-host disease were prospectively enrolled for research autopsy. The source material was small intestine tissue, sampled at autopsy. These receptors originate from a male patient at least 60 years old with steroid-refractory graft-versus-host disease after an allogeneic stem cell transplant. Some T cells may be the graft donor's.

This chain uses TRBV7-2 with TRBJ2-5; D gene ambiguous. Trimming left V 3 bases short and J 0 bases short, with 8 bases between. CDR3 length: 14 amino acids. Germline lookup yields CDR1 SGHTA and CDR2 FQGNSA. The CDR3 sequence: CASSFSTYQETQYF. The CDR3 DNA reads as TGTGCCAGCAGCTTCTCTACGTACCAAGAGACCCAGTACTTC.

CDR3 residues: CASSLESPLHF. CDR3 in DNA: TGCGCCAGCAGCTTAGAGTCACCCCTCCACTTT. The genes are TRBV5-1 and TRBJ1-6; D is undetermined. The germline V gene encodes CDR1 SGHRS and CDR2 YFSETQ. This CDR3 is 11 amino acids long. V lost 2 bases to trimming and J lost 10 bases, with 4 bases between them.

The genes are TRBV7-2 and TRBJ2-1; 8 bases map to TRBD2. Germline V gene sequence: CDR1 SGHTA, CDR2 FQGNSA. V was pared by 3 bases and J by 7 bases, with 8 bases of the junction left unmatched. There are 15 residues in the CDR3. CDR3 loop: CASSFQRGLGNEQFF. CDR3 bases: TGTGCCAGCAGCTTTCAGCGGGGGTTAGGAAATGAGCAGTTCTTC.

This clone was observed a few times. The chain recombines TRBV5-1 with TRBJ1-6, with 7 bases lining up with TRBD1. This CDR3 has 15 amino acids. The J segment lost 5 bases and the V segment lost 3 bases, leaving 5 bases of the junction unmatched. Germline V gives CDR1 SGHRS, CDR2 YFSETQ. The CDR3 DNA reads TGCGCCAGCAGCTCCTTGACAGGGAATAATTCACCCCTCCACTTT. Its protein product is CASSSLTGNNSPLHF.

The chain joins TRBV28 to TRBJ1-5, with 10 bases matching TRBD1. V was pared by 8 bases and J by 5 bases, with 3 bases of the junction left unmatched. The CDR3 consists of 13 residues. Germline V gene sequence: CDR1 MDHEN, CDR2 SYDVKM. The CDR3 DNA reads as TGTGCCAGCGGGACAGGGGCTTATCAGCCCCAGCATTTT. Its translation is CASGTGAYQPQHF.

The chain is built from TRBV28 and TRBJ1-2; tentatively, D is TRBD1 (6 bases). This CDR3 region has 14 residues. V was trimmed by 6 bases and J by 5 bases, leaving 16 bases between them. The V gene's germline CDR1 is MDHEN and CDR2 SYDVKM. DNA of the CDR3: TGTGCCAGCAGCGAAACAGGGAGTCTGTATGGCTACACCTTC. Translation: CASSETGSLYGYTF.

V is TRBV4-1 and J is TRBJ1-1; D uncertain. In germline, CDR1 is MGHRA, CDR2 YSYEKL. The V end was cut by 1 base, the J end by 3 bases, with 9 bases between. The CDR3 contains 14 residues. The CDR3 spells CASSQVIRDTEAFF. The DNA of the CDR3 is TGCGCCAGCAGCCAAGTCATAAGGGACACTGAAGCTTTCTTT.

V gene TRBV18 combines with J gene TRBJ1-4, with 8 bases lining up with TRBD1. V dropped 8 bases and J dropped 6; count of bases not matched to a gene: 8. The CDR3 runs 14 residues. Per the germline V gene, CDR1 is KGHSH and CDR2 is LQKENI. CDR3 region: CASQKDREDEKLFF. Written as DNA, the CDR3 is TGTGCCAGCCAGAAGGACAGGGAAGATGAAAAACTGTTTTTT.

J is TRBJ1-6 and V is TRBV7-2; the D is unclear. The germline CDR1 and CDR2 sequences are SGHTA and FQGNSA. Between the trimmed V and J ends, which lost 3 bases and 9 bases, there was a span of 18 bases. The CDR3 is 16 residues long. This CDR3 is CASSLSAGSGGSPLHF. CDR3 DNA: TGTGCCAGCAGCTTGAGCGCTGGGTCGGGTGGTTCACCCCTCCACTTT.

This sequence joins TRBV2 and TRBJ1-3; D not certain. Germline CDR1 is SNHLY and CDR2 is FYNNEI. V was trimmed by 5 bases and J by 0 bases, leaving 8 bases between them. The CDR3 has 14 amino acids. CDR3 residues: CASSFGGSGNTIYF. CDR3 sequence (DNA): TGTGCCAGCAGTTTCGGCGGCTCTGGAAACACCATATATTTT.

This clone has a handful of counts. The J gene is TRBJ1-1, the V gene TRBV28; 8 positions agree with TRBD1. Trimming cost V 5 bases and J 0 bases; bases outside gene matches: 5. The germline gives CDR1 MDHEN, CDR2 SYDVKM. The length of the CDR3 is 15 residues. CDR3 loop: CASSPRQGMNTEAFF. The CDR3 DNA follows: TGTGCCAGCAGTCCAAGACAGGGGATGAACACTGAAGCTTTCTTT.

This clone was detected a few times. CDR3 in DNA: TGTGCCAGCAGCCACAGGGAGGACCAGCCCCAGCATTTT. It is translated as CASSHREDQPQHF. The chain uses TRBV6-5 and TRBJ1-5, with D perhaps TRBD1 (6 bases). The germline V gene encodes CDR1 MNHEY and CDR2 SVGAGI. Trimming cost V 6 bases and J 7 bases, with 13 bases left between them. This CDR3 is 13 amino acids long.

The genes are TRBV5-1 and TRBJ1-1; the D is unclear. Germline V lookup: CDR1 SGHRS, CDR2 YFSETQ. This CDR3 is 13 amino acids long. V was shortened by 1 base and J by 5 bases, with 9 bases between the two germline ends. The CDR3 nucleotides read TGCGCCAGCAGCTTGCAACTTGGGACTGAAGCTTTCTTT. Amino acid sequence: CASSLQLGTEAFF.

CDR3 loop: CASSLDGEWAGELFF. DNA of the CDR3: TGTGCCAGCAGCTTAGATGGGGAGTGGGCCGGGGAGCTGTTTTTT. The V and J genes are TRBV11-3 and TRBJ2-2; a weak D match, TRBD2 (5 bases). CDR1 and CDR2 from the germline V gene are SGHNT and YENEEA. Deletions cut 0 bases from V and 6 bases from J, with 11 bases between. The CDR3 covers 15 residues.

This clone was detected only once. V usage is TRBV3-1 (or the pseudogene TRBV3-2) and J usage is TRBJ2-6; D is perhaps TRBD1 or TRBD2 (5 bases each). The CDR3 is made up of 16 amino acids. Trimming removed 4 bases at V and 4 bases at J, with 14 bases between. CDR1 is LGHDT, CDR2 YNNKEL, per germline (reference sequence). The CDR3 nucleotides read TGTGCCAGCAGCCCCTTTACGGGGACCGGGGCCAACGTCCTGACTTTC. This translates into CASSPFTGTGANVLTF.

The chain joins TRBV4-1 to TRBJ1-5; TRBD1 matches 7 bases. This CDR3 has 16 residues. With V trimmed by 4 bases and J by 3 bases, 9 bases remained unmatched. Germline CDR1 and CDR2: MGHRA and YSYEKL. DNA of the CDR3: TGCGCCAGCAGCCCGCGGGCAACAGGGGACAATCAGCCCCAGCATTTT. This gives the protein CASSPRATGDNQPQHF.

This clone was counted between two and nine times. CDR3 DNA: TGTGCCAGCAGCCCACGACAGGGTGGCAATTCACCCCTCCACTTT. Residues: CASSPRQGGNSPLHF. The gene calls are TRBV14 and TRBJ1-6; TRBD1 matches at 7 bases. The V gene's germline CDR1 is SGHDN and CDR2 FVKESK. The CDR3 covers 15 residues. V trimming: 4 bases; J trimming: 7 bases; junction bases outside the gene matches: 7.

In its sample, this clone was seen once. This chain joins TRBV28 and TRBJ1-4; tentative D call: TRBD1 (5 bases). Trimming removed 4 bases from V and 8 bases from J, with 17 bases in between. This CDR3 is 15 amino acids long. CDR1 MDHEN and CDR2 SYDVKM come from the germline V gene. The CDR3 loop is CASSSPGPAGEKLFF. CDR3 coding DNA: TGTGCCAGCAGTTCGCCGGGACCGGCGGGGGAAAAACTGTTTTTT. The full variable domain, with the rest looked up from reference TRBV28 and TRBJ1-4, is DVKVTQSSRYLVKRTGEKVFLECVQDMDHENMFWYRQDPGLGLRLIYFSYDVKMKEKGDIPEGYSVSREKKERFSLILESASTNQTSMYLCASSSPGPAGEKLFFGSGTQLSVL.

The genes are TRBV2 and TRBJ1-5; TRBD1 aligns across 12 bases. The CDR3 has 16 residues. Trimming took 8 bases from V and 1 from J; bases not matched to a gene: 6. CDR1 is SNHLY and CDR2 is FYNNEI in the germline V gene. The CDR3 loop reads CASSGTGGGSNQPQHF. CDR3 nucleotides: TGTGCCAGCTCCGGGACAGGGGGCGGGAGCAATCAGCCCCAGCATTTT.

The chain joins TRBV18 to TRBJ2-1; 8 bases fit TRBD1. Germline CDR1 is KGHSH and CDR2 is LQKENI. The junction had 4 bases not matched to a gene; V was cut back by 0 bases and J by 0 bases. The CDR3 length is 17 residues. The CDR3 region is CASSPPGTGGSYNEQFF. CDR3 nucleotides: TGTGCCAGCTCACCACCCGGGACAGGCGGCTCCTACAATGAGCAGTTCTTC. The entire variable domain, with the rest obtained from reference TRBV18 and TRBJ2-1, is as follows: NAGVMQNPRHLVRRRGQEARLRCSPMKGHSHVYWYRQLPEEGLKFMVYLQKENIIDESGMPKERFSAEFPKEGPSILRIQQVVRGDSAAYFCASSPPGTGGSYNEQFFGPGTRLTVL.

The J gene is TRBJ1-4, the V gene TRBV30, with D uncertain. Trimming took off 5 bases at V and 13 bases at J, with 14 bases between the two ends. The CDR3 is 11 amino acids. Germline V gene data show CDR1 as GTSNPN and CDR2 as SVGIG (reference sequence). CDR3: CAWGQLGILFF. As DNA, the CDR3 is TGTGCCTGGGGGCAGTTGGGCATACTGTTTTTT.

The CDR3 DNA is TGTGCCAGCAGCTTAACTCCTGGCGAGCGGGGGGCCGGGGAGCTGTTTTTT. Protein: CASSLTPGERGAGELFF. The chain couples TRBV7-9 to TRBJ2-2, with 9 bases matching TRBD2. J lost 6 bases, V lost 2 bases, and 10 bases had no gene match. CDR1 and CDR2 from the germline V gene are SEHNR and FQNEAQ (reference sequence). CDR3 length: 17 amino acids.

In this sample, this clone turned up once. V gene TRBV24-1 combines with J gene TRBJ1-3, with D uncertain. V lost 4 bases, J lost 0 bases, and 15 bases lay in between. Per germline, CDR1 KGHDR and CDR2 SFDVKD. This CDR3 comprises 17 residues. CDR3 DNA: TGTGCCACCAGTGACACCACGGCTGCGCCCTCTGGAAACACCATATATTTT. Its protein is CATSDTTAAPSGNTIYF.

This clone was found a few times. The V gene is TRBV15, the J gene TRBJ1-5; D not certain. This CDR3 contains 18 residues. The germline V gene encodes CDR1 LNHNV and CDR2 YYDKDF (reference sequence). V was clipped by 4 bases and J by 6 bases, with 25 bases between them. The CDR3 here is CATSNRLQTVGSGQPQHF. The DNA for the CDR3 is TGTGCCACCAGCAATCGTCTTCAAACCGTGGGTTCGGGTCAGCCCCAGCATTTT.

The rearrangement uses TRBV18 and TRBJ1-1, with D tentatively TRBD1 (5 bases). The germline gives CDR1 KGHSH, CDR2 LQKENI. Between the trimmed V and J ends, which lost 3 bases and 2 bases, there was a span of 13 bases. The CDR3 extends over 15 amino acids. CDR3 DNA: TGTGCCAGCTCACCCCTCCAGGGTGGTAACACTGAAGCTTTCTTT. Encoded protein: CASSPLQGGNTEAFF.

The chain combines TRBV5-1 with TRBJ1-6; the D gene is possibly TRBD1 (6 bases). CDR3 length: 14 residues. Germline lookup yields CDR1 SGHRS and CDR2 YFSETQ. V dropped 0 bases and J dropped 10 bases, with 11 bases sitting between them. The CDR3 bases are TGCGCCAGCAGCTTGGGACAGGTTCAATCACCCCTCCACTTT. This sequence encodes CASSLGQVQSPLHF. Using reference TRBV5-1 and TRBJ1-6 for the parts outside the CDR3, the full variable domain is KAGVTQTPRYLIKTRGQQVTLSCSPISGHRSVSWYQQTPGQGLQFLFEYFSETQRNKGNFPGRFSGRQFSNSRSEMNVSTLELGDSALYLCASSLGQVQSPLHFGNGTRLTVT.